The 32 T cell receptor beta chains reported below all come from one sample, sequenced in a study of shared clonotypes between healthy human individuals. Clones were sequenced by immunoSEQ multiplex PCR, and TCRdb holds only the in-frame ones, with some missing. Of around 2.5 million clones listed, 80% to 95% are singletons. The sample consisted of naive CD4+ T cells from PBMCs. Subset noted: CD45RA+ positively selected. These receptors all stem from a man in his late teens or twenties in good health. Some clones in this sample may be carry-over from other donors' samples.

V usage is TRBV13 and J usage is TRBJ2-7, with 8 bases identical to TRBD2. V lost 4 bases, J lost 3 bases, and 8 bases stayed unmatched. Germline CDR1 reads PRHDT; CDR2 reads FYEKMQ (reference sequence). This CDR3 is built from 15 residues. The DNA of the CDR3 is TGTGCCAGCAGCTCCGAGCGGGAGAGAGACTACGAGCAGTACTTC. It specifies CASSSERERDYEQYF. Supplemented by reference TRBV13 and TRBJ2-7, the full variable domain reads AAGVIQSPRHLIKEKRETATLKCYPIPRHDTVYWYQQGPGQDPQFLISFYEKMQSDKGSIPDRFSAQQFSDYHSELNMSSLELGDSALYFCASSSERERDYEQYFGPGTRLTVT.

The chain employs TRBV28 and TRBJ1-2; D perhaps matches TRBD1 (5 bases). The V end lost 10 bases, the J end lost 7 bases, and 13 bases lay between the germline ends. Germline values: CDR1 MDHEN, CDR2 SYDVKM. The length of the CDR3 is 11 residues. The CDR3 protein is CAISGVAGYTF. The CDR3 DNA follows: TGTGCCATCTCGGGGGTGGCTGGCTACACCTTC.

A remark on this clone: Other DNA sequences within the sample encode an identical CDR3. The CDR3 DNA reads TGCAGCGTTGAAAGGGGTTCGAGTGGAAACACCATATATTTT. Protein product: CSVERGSSGNTIYF. The rearrangement joins TRBV29-1 to TRBJ1-3, with a possible D match to TRBD1 (5 bases). From germline, CDR1 is SQVTM and CDR2 ANQGSEA. Deletions cut 2 bases from V and 3 bases from J, with 11 bases between. This CDR3 contains 14 residues.

The chain recombines TRBV25-1 with TRBJ2-3; 7 positions agree with TRBD1. Looked up from germline, CDR1 is MGHDK and CDR2 is SYGVNS. This CDR3 contains 13 residues. After removal of 5 bases from V and 4 bases from J, the junction contained 3 bases not matched to a gene. The CDR3: CASSKTGADTQYF. CDR3 nucleotides: TGTGCCAGCAGTAAAACAGGGGCAGATACGCAGTATTTT.

The sample holds one count of this clone. The chain links TRBV27 to TRBJ1-1; D not resolved. The V end lost 3 bases, the J end lost 13 bases, and 15 bases lay between the germline ends. CDR1 and CDR2 from the germline V gene are MNHEY and SMNVEV (reference sequence). CDR3 size: 12 residues. CDR3 protein: CASSFLKGLVFF. CDR3 in DNA: TGTGCCAGCAGTTTCCTTAAGGGTCTTGTTTTCTTT.

V and J are TRBV12-5 and TRBJ2-1; 11 bases are shared with TRBD1. The CDR3 contains 14 residues. Germline V CDR1 and CDR2: LGHNT, FRNRAP. The trim removed 6 bases at V and 2 bases at J, leaving 0 bases unmatched. Written as DNA, the CDR3 is TGTGCTAGTGGGGGACAGGGGGCCTACAATGAGCAGTTCTTC. This codes for CASGGQGAYNEQFF.

Notes on this clone: Distinct nucleotide sequences in the sample also encode this CDR3. This sequence joins TRBV15 and TRBJ2-1; 12 nucleotides line up with TRBD2. The CDR3 runs 17 residues. V trimming: 0 bases; J trimming: 4 bases; junction bases outside the gene matches: 4. Germline lookup yields CDR1 LNHNV and CDR2 YYDKDF (reference sequence). The CDR3 DNA reads TGTGCCACCAGCAGAGATCGACTAGCGGGAGCATACAATGAGCAGTTCTTC. Translation: CATSRDRLAGAYNEQFF. The entire variable domain, with the rest obtained from reference TRBV15 and TRBJ2-1, is as follows: DAMVIQNPRYQVTQFGKPVTLSCSQTLNHNVMYWYQQKSSQAPKLLFHYYDKDFNNEADTPDNFQSRRPNTSFCFLDIRSPGLGDTAMYLCATSRDRLAGAYNEQFFGPGTRLTVL.

The chain uses TRBV30 and TRBJ1-4; maybe TRBD1 (5 bases). This CDR3 has 16 residues. CDR1 GTSNPN and CDR2 SVGIG come from the germline V gene (reference sequence). Trimming took 1 base from V and 0 from J, leaving 12 bases between them. This chain's CDR3 is CAWSGGTGATNEKLFF. Written as DNA, the CDR3 is TGTGCCTGGAGTGGAGGGACGGGGGCAACTAATGAAAAACTGTTTTTT. Looking up the rest from reference TRBV30 and TRBJ1-4 gives the full variable domain: SQTIHQWPATLVQPVGSPLSLECTVEGTSNPNLYWYRQAAGRGLQLLFYSVGIGQISSEVPQNLSASRPQDRQFILSSKKLLLSDSGFYLCAWSGGTGATNEKLFFGSGTQLSVL.

The V call is TRBV10-3, the J call TRBJ1-4; D may be TRBD1 (6 bases). The germline V and J ends were trimmed by 5 bases and 8 bases, with 12 bases remaining between them. This CDR3 region has 13 residues. Germline V gene sequence: CDR1 ENHRY, CDR2 SYGVKD. CDR3 bases: TGTGCCATCAGTCCAGGGGCGGAAGAAAAACTGTTTTTT. It yields the protein CAISPGAEEKLFF.

The chain is built from TRBV7-9 and TRBJ1-2; TRBD1 aligns across 7 bases. CDR3 length: 14 amino acids. V gave up 1 base and J gave up 8 bases; unmatched junction bases: 7. Germline CDR1 reads SEHNR; CDR2 reads FQNEAQ (reference sequence). The CDR3 nucleotides read TGTGCCAGCAGCTTAGAAACAGGGGTCGCGGGCTACACCTTC. Its protein is CASSLETGVAGYTF. The variable domain in full, with the rest retrieved from reference TRBV7-9 and TRBJ1-2, is DTGVSQNPRHKITKRGQNVTFRCDPISEHNRLYWYRQTLGQGPEFLTYFQNEAQLEKSRLLSDRFSAERPKGSFSTLEIQRTEQGDSAMYLCASSLETGVAGYTFGSGTRLTVV.

The genes are TRBV5-4 and TRBJ2-1, with 11 bases lining up with TRBD2. The V and J ends lost 4 bases and 1 base, in that order; junction bases with no gene match: 13. This CDR3 contains 19 residues. Germline loops: CDR1 SGHNT, CDR2 YYREEE (reference sequence). The CDR3 here is CASSHGTSGIMGSYNEQFF. The DNA for the CDR3 is TGTGCCAGCAGCCACGGGACTAGCGGAATTATGGGGTCCTACAATGAGCAGTTCTTC. Variable domain in full (rest from reference TRBV5-4 and TRBJ2-1): ETGVTQSPTHLIKTRGQQVTLRCSSQSGHNTVSWYQQALGQGPQFIFQYYREEENGRGNFPPRFSGLQFPNYSSELNVNALELDDSALYLCASSHGTSGIMGSYNEQFFGPGTRLTVL.

This clone was seen just once. This chain connects TRBV15 to TRBJ1-2; 7 bases match TRBD1. There are 15 residues in the CDR3. Germline V lookup: CDR1 LNHNV, CDR2 YYDKDF (reference sequence). V lost 0 bases, J lost 8 bases, and 9 bases stayed unmatched. The CDR3: CATSRDVGQARGYTF. The CDR3 nucleotides read TGTGCCACCAGCAGAGATGTTGGACAGGCCAGGGGCTACACCTTC.

The chain combines TRBV27 with TRBJ1-1, with D possibly matching TRBD1 (5 bases). V was clipped by 6 bases and J by 1 base, with 12 bases between them. This CDR3 is built from 14 residues. Germline CDR1 MNHEY, CDR2 SMNVEV (reference sequence). The CDR3 region is CASRWVRENTEAFF. CDR3 nucleotide sequence: TGTGCCAGCAGGTGGGTCAGGGAGAACACTGAAGCTTTCTTT.

The chain has TRBV7-2 and TRBJ2-1, with TRBD2 matching over 14 bases. The CDR3 is made up of 18 amino acids. CDR1 and CDR2 from the germline V gene are SGHTA and FQGNSA. The ends lost 5 bases at V and 3 bases at J; junction bases unmatched: 9. The CDR3 DNA sequence: TGTGCCAGCAGCCGATCTACAGGACTAGCGGGAGGCTACAATGAGCAGTTCTTC. This encodes CASSRSTGLAGGYNEQFF.

This chain connects TRBV4-1 to TRBJ2-3, with TRBD2 matching over 8 bases. The germline V gene encodes CDR1 MGHRA and CDR2 YSYEKL. V shed 1 base and J 4 bases; nucleotides not matched to a gene: 10. The CDR3 is 17 amino acids. The CDR3 sequence is CASSQVSLAGRPDTQYF. The CDR3 coding sequence is TGCGCCAGCAGCCAAGTGAGTCTAGCGGGTCGCCCAGATACGCAGTATTTT.

V is TRBV27 and J is TRBJ1-5; no firm D call. This CDR3 contains 20 residues. The V and J ends lost 5 bases and 0 bases respectively, with 26 bases between them. Germline CDR1 and CDR2: MNHEY and SMNVEV (reference sequence). The CDR3 sequence is CASSPIRYTTEYFSNQPQHF. The CDR3 DNA sequence: TGTGCCAGCAGTCCGATTCGGTACACAACAGAATACTTTAGCAATCAGCCCCAGCATTTT.

J is TRBJ2-1 and V is TRBV18; 9 bases match TRBD2. CDR1 and CDR2 (germline): KGHSH, LQKENI. This CDR3 is 15 amino acids long. V dropped 6 bases and J dropped 6; count of bases not matched to a gene: 9. The chain's CDR3 is CASSRAGSGGNEQFF. The CDR3 DNA reads TGTGCCAGCTCCAGGGCGGGTAGCGGGGGCAATGAGCAGTTCTTC.

This clone occurred a few times. The chain couples TRBV5-1 to TRBJ2-5; 9 nucleotides line up with TRBD1. The CDR3 is 15 residues long. Germline-derived CDR1 and CDR2 are SGHRS and YFSETQ. J was trimmed by 5 bases and V by 3 bases; bases with no gene match: 8. The CDR3 region is CASSSRDRVMETQYF. As DNA, the CDR3 is TGCGCCAGCAGCTCCCGGGACAGGGTAATGGAGACCCAGTACTTC.

The J gene is TRBJ2-5, the V gene TRBV6-1; 10 bases are a match to TRBD2. Germline V gene lookup returns CDR1 MNHNS and CDR2 SASEGT. The V segment lost 2 bases and the J segment 5 bases; nucleotides outside the gene matches: 11. This CDR3 contains 17 residues. The CDR3: CASSERASGSGRETQYF. DNA of the CDR3: TGTGCCAGCAGTGAAAGGGCTAGCGGGAGCGGGCGGGAGACCCAGTACTTC.

This clone was seen just once. This chain connects TRBV28 to TRBJ1-5; 8 bases are a match to TRBD1. There are 18 residues in the CDR3. V lost 3 bases and J lost 4; bases outside the gene matches: 14. Germline V gene data show CDR1 as MDHEN and CDR2 as SYDVKM. CDR3 coding DNA: TGTGCCAGCAGTTTTCGATTGGGGCAGGGGGCACAAAATCAGCCCCAGCATTTT. Its protein product is CASSFRLGQGAQNQPQHF.

This chain joins TRBV27 and TRBJ1-1; 7 bases match TRBD1. The CDR3 sequence is 18 residues long. CDR1 MNHEY and CDR2 SMNVEV come from the germline V gene (reference sequence). Trimming at V came to 6 bases and at J to 5 bases, leaving 21 bases not matched to a gene. DNA of the CDR3: TGTGCCAGCAGCCACATTTCCTTTCTAGGGGGCATCGATACTGAAGCTTTCTTT. Translating it yields CASSHISFLGGIDTEAFF.

The CDR3 loop reads CSAGSGDTQYF. CDR3 DNA: TGCAGTGCCGGGTCCGGAGATACGCAGTATTTT. The chain uses TRBV20-1 and TRBJ2-3; no definite D call. Trimming pared 6 bases from V and 5 bases from J, leaving 9 bases between. Germline V lookup: CDR1 DFQATT, CDR2 SNEGSKA (reference sequence). This CDR3 spans 11 amino acids.

The chain has TRBV7-3 and TRBJ2-7; 11 bases line up with TRBD2. This CDR3 has 15 residues. Germline loops: CDR1 SGHTA, CDR2 FQGTGA. J was trimmed by 7 bases and V by 5 bases; bases with no gene match: 10. Here the CDR3 reads CASSPVAGGPEEQYF. CDR3 DNA: TGTGCCAGCAGCCCCGTAGCGGGAGGGCCAGAAGAGCAGTACTTC.

CDR3 residues: CATSRTIPGQGTYEQYF. The CDR3 DNA reads as TGTGCCACCAGCCGCACCATACCGGGACAGGGAACCTACGAGCAGTACTTC. The chain combines TRBV15 with TRBJ2-7; the match to TRBD1 covers 9 bases. Germline CDR1 reads LNHNV; CDR2 reads YYDKDF (reference sequence). V lost 5 bases, J lost 2 bases, and 13 bases stayed unmatched. This CDR3 has 17 amino acids. The full variable domain, with the rest looked up from reference TRBV15 and TRBJ2-7, is DAMVIQNPRYQVTQFGKPVTLSCSQTLNHNVMYWYQQKSSQAPKLLFHYYDKDFNNEADTPDNFQSRRPNTSFCFLDIRSPGLGDTAMYLCATSRTIPGQGTYEQYFGPGTRLTVT.

J is TRBJ2-3 and V is TRBV2; the D is unclear. The ends were cut back, 7 bases at V and 0 bases at J, with 8 bases in the middle. This CDR3 is built from 13 residues. Germline V lookup: CDR1 SNHLY, CDR2 FYNNEI. CDR3 bases: TGTGCCAGCAAGAGGTATAGCACAGATACGCAGTATTTT. Amino acids: CASKRYSTDTQYF.

The rearrangement joins TRBV10-2 to TRBJ1-5; no definite D call. V lost 4 bases to trimming and J lost 4 bases, with 5 bases between them. Germline assignment: CDR1 WSHSY and CDR2 SAAADI. This CDR3 contains 12 residues. The CDR3 nucleotides are TGCGCCAGCAGTGGTGGAAATCAGCCCCAGCATTTT. Residues: CASSGGNQPQHF.

V is TRBV5-1 and J is TRBJ1-4; D gene unclear. The CDR3 runs 15 residues. V was cut by 2 bases and J by 0 bases, with 8 bases left in between. Germline V gene data show CDR1 as SGHRS and CDR2 as YFSETQ. In DNA, the CDR3 is TGCGCCAGCAGCTTTACAGCGGCAACTAATGAAAAACTGTTTTTT. Protein: CASSFTAATNEKLFF.

V is TRBV15 and J is TRBJ1-2, with 7 nucleotides matching TRBD1. Germline V gene sequence: CDR1 LNHNV, CDR2 YYDKDF (reference sequence). CDR3 length: 18 residues. V lost 2 bases and J lost 2; bases outside the gene matches: 14. CDR3 nucleotides: TGTGCCACCAGCAGAAAAATTGGGACAGCTCTTCCCAACTATGGCTACACCTTC. This encodes CATSRKIGTALPNYGYTF.

This clone was seen a single time. V usage is TRBV5-6 and J usage is TRBJ2-2; D not resolved. The germline gives CDR1 SGHDT, CDR2 YYEEEE. The CDR3 loop spans 15 amino acids. Trimming pared 2 bases from V and 1 base from J, leaving 9 bases between. In DNA, the CDR3 is TGTGCCAGCAGCTTTCGGGCGCTGAACACCGGGGAGCTGTTTTTT. It encodes CASSFRALNTGELFF.

The chain has TRBV28 and TRBJ2-7; 8 bases are a match to TRBD1. This CDR3 is 18 amino acids long. The V segment lost 0 bases and the J segment 0 bases; nucleotides outside the gene matches: 10. Germline V gene sequence: CDR1 MDHEN, CDR2 SYDVKM. The CDR3 bases are TGTGCCAGCAGTTTATGGTCTCTGGGACAGGAGTTCTCCTACGAGCAGTACTTC. Protein: CASSLWSLGQEFSYEQYF.

For this clone: This specimen includes other DNA sequences encoding the same CDR3. V is TRBV19 and J is TRBJ2-5, with TRBD1 matching over 8 bases. The germline gives CDR1 LNHDA, CDR2 SQIVND (reference sequence). This CDR3 has 12 amino acids. J lost 5 bases, V lost 8 bases, and 4 bases had no gene match. The CDR3 DNA reads as TGTGCCAGTTCCAGGGGGCGGGAGACCCAGTACTTC. It translates to CASSRGRETQYF. The full variable domain, rest sourced from reference TRBV19 and TRBJ2-5, is DGGITQSPKYLFRKEGQNVTLSCEQNLNHDAMYWYRQDPGQGLRLIYYSQIVNDFQKGDIAEGYSVSREKKESFPLTVTSAQKNPTAFYLCASSRGRETQYFGPGTRLLVL.

The chain employs TRBV5-1 and TRBJ2-1; 10 bases fit TRBD1. The CDR3 extends over 16 amino acids. Germline V gene sequence: CDR1 SGHRS, CDR2 YFSETQ. J was trimmed by 8 bases and V by 1 base; bases with no gene match: 9. CDR3 sequence: CASSLRPGQGIHEQFF. In nucleotides, the CDR3 is TGCGCCAGCAGCTTGCGCCCGGGACAGGGGATCCATGAGCAGTTCTTC.